This entry is about one TCR beta chain. Its target is unknown. The PCR had 60 Vbeta and 13 Jbeta primers. Sequencing was performed with immunoSEQ multiplex PCR; in TCRdb, only in-frame clones are kept and a portion is missing. The repertoire has about 82,000 clones, approximately 81% of them found once; the top ten carry more than 5.5%. This sample is part of a study of cytomegalovirus exposure and HLA in healthy donors. General study results and limits: A later analysis found common viral pathogens apparently linked to several of the most significant clusters. Trimming of TCR beta V- and J-genes showed a link, identified in a later analysis, to a missense DCLRE1C variant.

This TCR was recovered from a woman aged 50 to 60 in good health and CMV-seropositive. Material: PBMCs.

This CDR3 reads CASSFGDRWYEQYF. The CDR3 DNA follows: TGTGCCAGCAGCTTTGGGGACAGGTGGTACGAGCAGTACTTC. The chain links TRBV5-6 to TRBJ2-7, with TRBD1 matching over 8 bases. Germline CDR1 reads SGHDT; CDR2 reads YYEEEE. V lost 2 bases to trimming and J lost 4 bases; unmatched junction nucleotides: 5. The CDR3 sequence is 14 residues long.